A selection of T cell receptor beta chains follows, all from one sample in a study of shared clonotypes between healthy human individuals. This table comes from immunoSEQ multiplex PCR, and its TCRdb copy is limited to in-frame clones, with some not included. Of 2 million to 2.5 million clones listed, approximately 96% are singletons. The sequenced material came from naive CD4+ T cells sorted from blood. These receptors all come from a man younger than 35 in good health. CDR3s include the opening cysteine and the closing phenylalanine or tryptophan. The D gene is left open where the match is weak. The listing skips clone size in some rows; elsewhere it reads once, few, many or a size class.

V gene,J gene,D gene,clone size,CDR3 DNA,CDR3 protein
TRBV5-1,TRBJ2-5,TRBD1,-,TGCGCCAGCAGCCTGGACAGGGGTACCCAGTACTTC,CASSLDRGTQYF
TRBV7-2,TRBJ2-5,-,-,TGTGCCAGCCGCTGGACAGCGGGCCAAGAGACCCAGTACTTC,CASRWTAGQETQYF
TRBV5-1,TRBJ2-7,-,-,TGCGCCAGCAGCACGGGGACACCTCCCTACGAGCAGTACTTC,CASSTGTPPYEQYF
TRBV10-2,TRBJ2-2,TRBD1,-,TGCGCCAGCCGGACAGGGTCGAACACCGGGGAGCTGTTTTTT,CASRTGSNTGELFF
TRBV18,TRBJ2-7,TRBD2,-,TGTGCCAGCTCACTCAAGGGCGTAAGCGGGAGAGACTTCGAGCAGTACTTC,CASSLKGVSGRDFEQYF
TRBV19,TRBJ2-3,TRBD2,-,TGTGCCAGTAGTATTGGGGTAGCGGGGACGGATACGCAGTATTTT,CASSIGVAGTDTQYF
TRBV6-4,TRBJ2-6,-,-,TGTGCCAGCAGTTCAGTGGCCTCTGGGGCCAACGTCCTGACTTTC,CASSSVASGANVLTF
TRBV6-1,TRBJ1-1,-,-,TGTGCCAGCTCACCTCTTAACAGCGTGAAAGCTTTCTTT,CASSPLNSVKAFF
TRBV5-1,TRBJ1-6,TRBD1,-,TGCGCCAGCAGCCGGGGGACAGGGTGGGATTCACCCCTCCACTTT,CASSRGTGWDSPLHF
TRBV4-1,TRBJ2-4,-,-,TGCGCCAGCAGCCAAGGTCGAACGAGGGGCAGTAAAAACATTCAGTACTTC,CASSQGRTRGSKNIQYF
TRBV5-1,TRBJ2-5,-,-,TGCGCCAGCAGCAACGTCCTAGAGACCCAGTACTTC,CASSNVLETQYF
TRBV4-1,TRBJ2-1,TRBD1,once,TGCGCCAGCAGCGCAATGGGGACAGGATACAATGAGCAGTTCTTC,CASSAMGTGYNEQFF
TRBV6-5,TRBJ1-5,-,-,TGTGCCAGTTCAATGCATGTGGGAAATCAGCCCCAGCATTTT,CASSMHVGNQPQHF
TRBV7-2,TRBJ2-5,TRBD2,-,TGTGCCAGCAGCTTAAAAGTGAGGCGGGAGGGCCAAGAGACCCAGTACTTC,CASSLKVRREGQETQYF
TRBV9,TRBJ2-5,TRBD2,-,TGTGCCAGCAGCATCGGGGGGCTAGCGGGTCGAGAGACCCAGTACTTC,CASSIGGLAGRETQYF
TRBV30,TRBJ1-2,-,-,TGTGCCTGGACCCTCGACGGGAGTTATGGCTACACCTTC,CAWTLDGSYGYTF
TRBV14,TRBJ2-2,-,-,TGTGCCAGCAGCCAATTGTTGTTAGGGGAGCTGTTTTTT,CASSQLLLGELFF
TRBV23-1,TRBJ2-5,TRBD2,-,TGCGCCAGCAGTCAATGGGGACTAGCGGGAGAAGAGACCCAGTACTTC,CASSQWGLAGEETQYF
TRBV5-6,TRBJ2-1,TRBD1,-,TGTGCCAGCAGCTTGCAGGGGGCGTCCTACAATGAGCAGTTCTTC,CASSLQGASYNEQFF
TRBV6-1,TRBJ1-4,TRBD1,-,TGTGCCACCAGGGGGACAGAGGACGAAAAACTGTTTTTT,CATRGTEDEKLFF
TRBV5-4,TRBJ2-7,TRBD2,-,TGTGCCAGCAGCTCGATACTAGCGGGGGTCTACGAGCAGTACTTC,CASSSILAGVYEQYF
TRBV4-3,TRBJ2-1,TRBD2,-,TGCGCCAGCAGCCAAGATCGGGGGGGGTTAAATGAGCAGTTCTTC,CASSQDRGGLNEQFF
TRBV5-1,TRBJ2-7,TRBD1,-,TGCGCCAGCAGCTTCCTCCTGAACAGGGGGTCAAACGAGCAGTACTTC,CASSFLLNRGSNEQYF
TRBV18,TRBJ1-5,-,-,TGTGCCAGCTCACCCAGGGAGGCGGGGGGGAATCAGCCCCAGCATTTT,CASSPREAGGNQPQHF
TRBV9,TRBJ1-1,TRBD1,-,TGTGCCAGCAGCACCTGGACAGGGCCGAACACTGAAGCTTTCTTT,CASSTWTGPNTEAFF